The 2 T cell receptor beta chains below were found in one sample sequenced in a study of CD8+CD57+ T cells in acquired aplastic anemia. CD8+CD57+ cell expansion, shown by flow cytometry, had occurred in the patients selected for sequencing. Genomic DNA provided the template from which TCR beta VDJ and CDR3 profiles were obtained. TCRdb recomputed calls from the reads with MiXCR, one row per CDR3 protein. The sample shows under 350,000 distinct CDR3 sequences, 56% of them seen only once. What was sequenced was sorted CD4+, CD8+, or CD8+CD57+ T cells (not recorded which) from PBMCs. The receptors come from a human donor with aplastic anemia.

The rearrangement uses TRBV28 and TRBJ2-7; D is undetermined. The CDR3 consists of 13 residues. Germline V gives CDR1 MDHEN, CDR2 SYDVKM. The germline V and J ends were trimmed by 10 bases and 0 bases, with 13 bases remaining between them. The CDR3 loop reads CATNLGISYEQYF. CDR3 nucleotide sequence: TGTGCCACCAATTTGGGTATCTCCTACGAGCAGTACTTC. Based on the CDR3 plus reference TRBV28 and TRBJ2-7, the full variable domain is DVKVTQSSRYLVKRTGEKVFLECVQDMDHENMFWYRQDPGLGLRLIYFSYDVKMKEKGDIPEGYSVSREKKERFSLILESASTNQTSMYLCATNLGISYEQYFGPGTRLTVT.

The CDR3 protein is CASRTSGTNEQFF. CDR3 bases: TGCGCCAGCCGGACTAGCGGGACCAATGAGCAGTTCTTC. The V gene is TRBV5-1, the J gene TRBJ2-1; TRBD2 agrees at 12 bases. The V gene end was trimmed by 7 bases and the J gene end by 6 bases; junction bases not matched to a gene: 2. This CDR3 is 13 amino acids long. Germline V gives CDR1 SGHRS, CDR2 YFSETQ.